These T cell receptor beta chains were read from a single sample in a study of OX40 agonist ivuxolimab in advanced cancers. Using immunoSEQ multiplex PCR, the repertoire was profiled, and TCRdb retains in-frame clones only, with some absent. In the table there are around 51,000 clones, around nine tenths of which are singletons. This specimen was CD4+ or CD8+ T cells sorted from blood, taken in a trial of the OX40 agonist ivuxolimab. Receptors originate from an adult with an advanced solid tumor such as melanoma, head and neck, liver or kidney cancer. Each CDR3 is given with its conserved first and last residue. D genes are given only for firm matches. Clone size is shown for a subset of rows, as once, few, many or a class of expanded clone.

V gene	J gene	D gene	clone size	CDR3 DNA	CDR3 protein
TRBV10-1	TRBJ2-1	TRBD2	.	TGCGCCAGCAGTGGGCTAGCGGGAGTGGAGTTCTTC	CASSGLAGVEFF
TRBV9	TRBJ2-1	.	.	TGTGCCAGCAGCCCCTATGATGAGGGGGTATCCTACAATGAGCAGTTCTTC	CASSPYDEGVSYNEQFF
TRBV5-1	TRBJ1-1	TRBD1	.	TGCGCCAGCAGTTTCGGGACAGGGGGTCTGAGCACTGAAGCTTTCTTT	CASSFGTGGLSTEAFF
TRBV6-1	TRBJ1-5	.	few	TGTGCCAGCAGACCCGGGACACTAAGGGACCAGCCCCAGCATTTT	CASRPGTLRDQPQHF
TRBV28	TRBJ1-2	.	.	TGTGCCAGCACCTCACAACACGGGCCAGCTAACTATGGCTACACCTTC	CASTSQHGPANYGYTF
TRBV30	TRBJ2-3	TRBD2	.	TGTGCCTGTGGACTAGCGGGGGGGTTTAGGAGCAGCACAGATACGCAGTATTTT	CACGLAGGFRSSTDTQYF
TRBV6-6	TRBJ2-3	TRBD2	.	TGTGCCAGCAGTTACGGGGGGGGCACAGATACGCAGTATTTT	CASSYGGGTDTQYF
TRBV29-1	TRBJ2-5	.	once	TGCAGCGTTTGGCTAGCAGAAGTTGGATCCCAGTACTTC	CSVWLAEVGSQYF
TRBV2	TRBJ2-5	.	.	TGTGCCAGCAGTGAAGGAAACTCATGGGGGACCCAGTACTTC	CASSEGNSWGTQYF
TRBV6-6	TRBJ2-1	.	.	TGTGCCAGCATCGGGTACGATGAGCAGTTCTTC	CASIGYDEQFF
TRBV29-1	TRBJ2-6	.	.	TGCAGCGCCTACGGGGCCTCTGGGGCCAACGTCCTGACTTTC	CSAYGASGANVLTF
TRBV9	TRBJ2-2	.	.	TGTGCCAGCGGCGCAGGGACGAACACCGGGGAGCTGTTTTTT	CASGAGTNTGELFF
TRBV18	TRBJ1-1	.	once	TGTGCCAGCTCACCACGGGAAATCACTGAAGCTTTCTTT	CASSPREITEAFF
TRBV27	TRBJ2-5	TRBD2	.	TGTGCCAGCAGTTTATACCAGCGGGGAGAGACCCAGTACTTC	CASSLYQRGETQYF
TRBV2	TRBJ1-5	.	few	TGTGCCAGCAGAGGCTTTAGCAAGGTTCAGCCCCAGCATTTT	CASRGFSKVQPQHF
TRBV29-1	TRBJ1-4	.	.	TGCAGCGCCTTGCAACAGGGTGTAGGTGAAAAACTGTTTTTT	CSALQQGVGEKLFF
TRBV4-1	TRBJ2-1	TRBD2	few	TGCGCCAGCAGCCAAGATCAGGCTAGCGGGGGAGGAGAGCAGTTCTTC	CASSQDQASGGGEQFF
TRBV6-5	TRBJ2-2	.	.	TGTGCCAGCAGTCCTACAGGGAACACCGGGGAGCTGTTTTTT	CASSPTGNTGELFF
TRBV2	TRBJ2-6	.	.	TGTGCCGGCCAACAGGGAAGGGGCTCTGGGGCCAACGTCCTGACTTTC	CAGQQGRGSGANVLTF
TRBV9	TRBJ2-7	TRBD1	.	TGTGCCAGCAGCAGGTCCTCAGGGGGCACCACCTACGAGCAGTACTTC	CASSRSSGGTTYEQYF
TRBV28	TRBJ2-1	TRBD2	.	TGTGCCAGCAGGCCCGGGCTAGCGGGGGTTTTTTACAATGAGCAGTTCTTC	CASRPGLAGVFYNEQFF
TRBV9	TRBJ2-7	.	.	TGTGCCAGCAGCAAAACCGGGCAGGGGTTCTACGAGCAGTACTTC	CASSKTGQGFYEQYF